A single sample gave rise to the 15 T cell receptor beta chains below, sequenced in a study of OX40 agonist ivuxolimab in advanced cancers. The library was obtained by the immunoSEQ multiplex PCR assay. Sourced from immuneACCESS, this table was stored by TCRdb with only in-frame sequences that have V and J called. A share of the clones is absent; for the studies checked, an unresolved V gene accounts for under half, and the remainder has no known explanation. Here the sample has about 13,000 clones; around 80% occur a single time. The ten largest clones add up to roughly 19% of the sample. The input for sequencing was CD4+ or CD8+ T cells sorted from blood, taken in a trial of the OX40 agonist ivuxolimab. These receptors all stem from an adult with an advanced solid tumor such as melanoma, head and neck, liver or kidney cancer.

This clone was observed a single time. The CDR3 reads CASSLGYKTEQYF. DNA of the CDR3: TGTGCCAGCAGCCTGGGGTACAAGACAGAGCAGTACTTC. The chain combines TRBV14 with TRBJ2-7, with D unresolved. CDR3 length: 13 amino acids. CDR1 and CDR2 (germline): SGHDN, FVKESK. V was clipped by 4 bases and J by 7 bases, with 14 bases between them.

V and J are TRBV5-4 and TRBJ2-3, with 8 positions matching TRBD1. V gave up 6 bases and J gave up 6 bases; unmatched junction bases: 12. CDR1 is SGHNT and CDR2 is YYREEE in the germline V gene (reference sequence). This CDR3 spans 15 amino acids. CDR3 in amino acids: CASNWDGQGWDTQYF. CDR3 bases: TGTGCCAGCAACTGGGACGGACAGGGATGGGATACGCAGTATTTT.

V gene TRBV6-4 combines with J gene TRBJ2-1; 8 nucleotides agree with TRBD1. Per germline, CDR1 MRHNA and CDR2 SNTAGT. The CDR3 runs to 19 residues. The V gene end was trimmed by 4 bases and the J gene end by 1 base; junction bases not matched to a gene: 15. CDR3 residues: CASSGLAGGRYSSYNEQFF. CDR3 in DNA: TGTGCCAGCAGTGGTTTGGCAGGGGGCCGGTATAGTTCCTACAATGAGCAGTTCTTC.

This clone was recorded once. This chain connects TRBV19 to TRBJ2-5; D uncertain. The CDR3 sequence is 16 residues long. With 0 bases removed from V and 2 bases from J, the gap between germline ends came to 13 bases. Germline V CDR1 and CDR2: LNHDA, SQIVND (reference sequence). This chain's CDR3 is CASSIDRRERQETQYF. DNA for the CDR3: TGTGCCAGTAGTATAGATCGCCGAGAACGACAAGAGACCCAGTACTTC.

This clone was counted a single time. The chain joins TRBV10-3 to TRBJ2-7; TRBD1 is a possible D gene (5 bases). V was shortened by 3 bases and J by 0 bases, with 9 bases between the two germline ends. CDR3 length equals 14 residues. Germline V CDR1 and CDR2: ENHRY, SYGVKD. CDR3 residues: CAISDQGSSYEQYF. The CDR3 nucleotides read TGTGCCATCAGTGATCAGGGAAGCTCCTACGAGCAGTACTTC.

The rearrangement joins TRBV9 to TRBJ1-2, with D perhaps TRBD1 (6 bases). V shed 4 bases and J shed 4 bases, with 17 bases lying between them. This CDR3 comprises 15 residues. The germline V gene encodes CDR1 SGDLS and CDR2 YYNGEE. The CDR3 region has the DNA TGTGCCAGCAGCACACGGGACACGTCAAGCTATGGCTACACCTTC. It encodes CASSTRDTSSYGYTF.

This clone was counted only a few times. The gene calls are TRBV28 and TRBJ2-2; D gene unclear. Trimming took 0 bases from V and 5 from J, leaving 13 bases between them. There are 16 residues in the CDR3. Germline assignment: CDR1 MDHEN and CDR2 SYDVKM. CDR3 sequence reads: CASSLWARRYTGELFF. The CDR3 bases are TGTGCCAGCAGTTTATGGGCCAGGAGATATACCGGGGAGCTGTTTTTT. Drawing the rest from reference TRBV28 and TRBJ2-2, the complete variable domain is DVKVTQSSRYLVKRTGEKVFLECVQDMDHENMFWYRQDPGLGLRLIYFSYDVKMKEKGDIPEGYSVSREKKERFSLILESASTNQTSMYLCASSLWARRYTGELFFGEGSRLTVL.

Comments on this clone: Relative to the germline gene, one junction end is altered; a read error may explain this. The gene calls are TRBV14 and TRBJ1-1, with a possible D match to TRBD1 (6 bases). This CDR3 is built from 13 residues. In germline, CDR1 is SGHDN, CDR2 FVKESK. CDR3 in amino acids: CASSQVTGSEAFF. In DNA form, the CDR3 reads TGTGCCAGCAGTCAAGTTACAGGGTCTGAAGCTTTCTTT.

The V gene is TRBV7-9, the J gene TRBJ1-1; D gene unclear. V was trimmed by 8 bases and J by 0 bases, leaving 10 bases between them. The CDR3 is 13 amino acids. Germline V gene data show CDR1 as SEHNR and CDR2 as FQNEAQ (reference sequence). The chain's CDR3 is CASGRTVNTEAFF. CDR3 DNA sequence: TGTGCCAGCGGAAGGACCGTGAACACTGAAGCTTTCTTT.

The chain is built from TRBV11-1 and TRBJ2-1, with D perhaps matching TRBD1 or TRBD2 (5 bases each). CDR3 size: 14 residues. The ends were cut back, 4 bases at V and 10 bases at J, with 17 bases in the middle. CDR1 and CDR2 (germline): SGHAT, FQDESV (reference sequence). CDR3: CASSYGGSSGEQFF. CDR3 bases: TGTGCCAGCAGCTATGGGGGTTCGTCGGGGGAGCAGTTCTTC.

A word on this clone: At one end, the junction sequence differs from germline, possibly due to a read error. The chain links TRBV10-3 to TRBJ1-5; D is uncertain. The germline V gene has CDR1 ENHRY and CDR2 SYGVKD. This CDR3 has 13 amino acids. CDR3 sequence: CASSYSSWQPQHF. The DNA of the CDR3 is TGTGCCAGCAGTTACTCGAGTTGGCAGCCCCAGCATTTT.

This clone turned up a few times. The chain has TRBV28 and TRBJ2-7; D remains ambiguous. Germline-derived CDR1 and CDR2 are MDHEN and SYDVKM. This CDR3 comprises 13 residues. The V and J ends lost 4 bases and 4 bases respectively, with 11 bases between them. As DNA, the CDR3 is TGTGCCAGCAGTTGGGAAGTTCCTTACGAGCAGTACTTC. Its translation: CASSWEVPYEQYF.

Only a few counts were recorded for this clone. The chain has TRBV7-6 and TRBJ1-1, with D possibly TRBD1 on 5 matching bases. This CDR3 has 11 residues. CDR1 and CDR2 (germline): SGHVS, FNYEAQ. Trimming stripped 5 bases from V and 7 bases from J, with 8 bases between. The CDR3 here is CASSSGGEAFF. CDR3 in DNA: TGTGCCAGCAGCAGCGGGGGTGAAGCTTTCTTT.

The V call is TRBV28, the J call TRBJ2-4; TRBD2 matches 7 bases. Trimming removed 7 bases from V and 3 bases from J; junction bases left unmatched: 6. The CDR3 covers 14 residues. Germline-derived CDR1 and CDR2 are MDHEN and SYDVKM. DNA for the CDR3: TGTGCCAGCACCCCTACGGGGGGCAAAAACATTCAGTACTTC. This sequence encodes CASTPTGGKNIQYF.

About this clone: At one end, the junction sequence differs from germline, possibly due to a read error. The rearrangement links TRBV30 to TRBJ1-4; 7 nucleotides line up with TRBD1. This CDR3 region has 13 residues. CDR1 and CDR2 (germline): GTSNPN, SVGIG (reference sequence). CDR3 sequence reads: CAWMPGQLMKNCF. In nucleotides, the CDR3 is TGTGCCTGGATGCCGGGACAGTTAATGAAAAACTGTTTT.